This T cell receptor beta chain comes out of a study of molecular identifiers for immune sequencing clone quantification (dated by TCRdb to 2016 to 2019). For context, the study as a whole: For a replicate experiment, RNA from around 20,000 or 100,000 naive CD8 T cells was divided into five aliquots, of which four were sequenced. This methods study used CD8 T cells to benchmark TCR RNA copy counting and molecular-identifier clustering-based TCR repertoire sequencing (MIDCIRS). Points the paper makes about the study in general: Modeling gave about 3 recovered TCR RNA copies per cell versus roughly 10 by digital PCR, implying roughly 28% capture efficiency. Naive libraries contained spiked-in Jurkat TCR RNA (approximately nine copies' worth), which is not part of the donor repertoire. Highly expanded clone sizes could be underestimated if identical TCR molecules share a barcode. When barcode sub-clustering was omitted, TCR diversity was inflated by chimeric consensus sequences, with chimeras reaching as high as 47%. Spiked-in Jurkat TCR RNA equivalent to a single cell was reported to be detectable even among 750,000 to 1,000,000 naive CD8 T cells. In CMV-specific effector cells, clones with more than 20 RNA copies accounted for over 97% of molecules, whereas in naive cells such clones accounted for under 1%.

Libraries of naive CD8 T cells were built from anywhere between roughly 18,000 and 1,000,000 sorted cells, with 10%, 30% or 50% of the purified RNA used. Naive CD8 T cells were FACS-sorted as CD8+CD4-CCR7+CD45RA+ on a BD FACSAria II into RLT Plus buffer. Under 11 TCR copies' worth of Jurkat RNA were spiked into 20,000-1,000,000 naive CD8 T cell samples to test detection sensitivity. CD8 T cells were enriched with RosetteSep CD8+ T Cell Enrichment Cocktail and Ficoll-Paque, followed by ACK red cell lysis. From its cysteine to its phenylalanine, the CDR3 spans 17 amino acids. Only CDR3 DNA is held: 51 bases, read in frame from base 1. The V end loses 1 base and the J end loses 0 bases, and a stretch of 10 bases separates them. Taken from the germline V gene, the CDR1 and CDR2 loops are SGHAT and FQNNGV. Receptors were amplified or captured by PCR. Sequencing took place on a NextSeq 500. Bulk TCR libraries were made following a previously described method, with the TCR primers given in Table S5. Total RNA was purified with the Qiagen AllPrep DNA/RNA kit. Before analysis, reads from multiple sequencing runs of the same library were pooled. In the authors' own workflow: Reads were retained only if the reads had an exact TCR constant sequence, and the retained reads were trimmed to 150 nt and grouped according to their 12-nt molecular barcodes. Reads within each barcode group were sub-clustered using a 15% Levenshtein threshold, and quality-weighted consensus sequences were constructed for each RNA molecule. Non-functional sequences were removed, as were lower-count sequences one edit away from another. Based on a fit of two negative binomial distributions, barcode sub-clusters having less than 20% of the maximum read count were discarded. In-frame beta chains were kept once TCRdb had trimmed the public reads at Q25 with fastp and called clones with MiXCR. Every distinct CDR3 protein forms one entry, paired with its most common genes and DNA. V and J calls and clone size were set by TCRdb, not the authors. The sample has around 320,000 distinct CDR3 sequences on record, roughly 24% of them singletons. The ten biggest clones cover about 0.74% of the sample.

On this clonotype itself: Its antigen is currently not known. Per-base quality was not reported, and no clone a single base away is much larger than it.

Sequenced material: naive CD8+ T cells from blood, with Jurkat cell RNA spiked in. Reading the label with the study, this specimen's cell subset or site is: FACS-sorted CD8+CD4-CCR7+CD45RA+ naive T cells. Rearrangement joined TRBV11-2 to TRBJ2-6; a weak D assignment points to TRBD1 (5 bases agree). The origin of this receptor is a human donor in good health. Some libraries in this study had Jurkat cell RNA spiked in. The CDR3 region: CASSLGGTGSGANVLTF. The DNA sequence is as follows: TGTGCCAGCAGCTTAGGGGGTACAGGCTCTGGGGCCAACGTCCTGACTTTC.